This TCR beta chain was profiled in a study of T cell responses to AZD1222 COVID-19 vaccine. TCRdb's table, derived via immunoSEQ multiplex PCR, lists solely in-frame clones and lacks some. The data contain approximately 64,000 clones, less than 90% of them seen just once; the ten biggest clones take up 8% to 10%. The CDR3 totals 14 residues. The germline CDR1 and CDR2 sequences are GTSNPN and SVGIG (reference sequence). V lost 4 bases and J 0 bases, leaving 10 bases between the germline ends. The chain joins TRBV30 to TRBJ1-3; no clear D gene. This TCR was sampled from an adult in good health. Sample: peripheral blood, taken on day 0 of AZD1222 vaccination. The DNA of the CDR3 is TGTGCCTGGAATCTCGGATACTCTGGAAACACCATATATTTT. Its protein product is CAWNLGYSGNTIYF.